These 32 T cell receptor beta chains originate from one sample sequenced in a study of cytomegalovirus exposure and HLA in healthy donors. PCR used 60 Vbeta primers and 13 Jbeta primers. Sequencing was performed with immunoSEQ multiplex PCR; in TCRdb, only in-frame clones are kept and a portion is missing. The sample has approximately 160,000 clones; 77% are singletons. Material: PBMCs. The receptors derive from a woman aged 40-49 years in good health and CMV-seropositive.

V and J are TRBV4-1 and TRBJ2-1, with a tentative D call TRBD1 (6 bases). Deletions cut 0 bases from V and 7 bases from J, with 16 bases between. CDR1 MGHRA and CDR2 YSYEKL come from the germline V gene. The CDR3 extends over 16 amino acids. CDR3 residues: CASSQDWGQEINEQFF. The CDR3 bases are TGCGCCAGCAGCCAAGATTGGGGACAAGAGATAAATGAGCAGTTCTTC.

This chain joins TRBV6-5 and TRBJ1-5; the D is unclear. This CDR3 spans 15 amino acids. V was clipped by 0 bases and J by 3 bases, with 9 bases between them. Germline V gene sequence: CDR1 MNHEY, CDR2 SVGAGI. DNA of the CDR3: TGTGCCAGCAGTTACTCTGGCCTAGACAATCAGCCCCAGCATTTT. Protein product: CASSYSGLDNQPQHF.

This chain connects TRBV21-1 to TRBJ2-2; TRBD1 is the table's D call and was not checked against the DNA. TRBV21-1 is a recognized pseudogene. The CDR3 has 15 residues. The CDR3 sequence: CASSLWADTRGELFF. The CDR3 DNA reads as TGTGCCAGCAGCCTGTGGGCAGACACCAGAGGGGAGCTGTTTTTT.

J is TRBJ2-2 and V is TRBV7-8; D is perhaps TRBD1 (5 bases). CDR3 length equals 14 residues. V was cut by 5 bases and J by 1 base, with 8 bases left in between. Germline CDR1 reads SGHVS; CDR2 reads FQNEAQ. For the CDR3, the DNA is TGTGCCAGCAGCCTGGACAAGAACACCGGGGAGCTGTTTTTT. It translates to CASSLDKNTGELFF. Combining the CDR3 with reference TRBV7-8 and TRBJ2-2 gives the whole variable domain GAGVSQSPRYKVAKRGQDVALRCDPISGHVSLFWYQQALGQGPEFLTYFQNEAQLDKSGLPSDRFFAERPEGSVSTLKIQRTQQEDSAVYLCASSLDKNTGELFFGEGSRLTVL.

The chain links TRBV10-2 to TRBJ2-1; D may be TRBD2 (5 bases). Trimming removed 6 bases at V and 2 bases at J, with 8 bases between. CDR3 length: 13 amino acids. The V gene's germline CDR1 is WSHSY and CDR2 SAAADI. The chain's CDR3 is CASSGEAYNEQFF. The CDR3 coding sequence is TGCGCCAGCAGCGGGGAAGCCTACAATGAGCAGTTCTTC.

The V and J genes are TRBV9 and TRBJ1-6, with TRBD1 identical over 7 bases. J lost 7 bases, V lost 0 bases, and 4 bases had no gene match. Germline loops: CDR1 SGDLS, CDR2 YYNGEE. The CDR3 extends over 15 amino acids. CDR3 sequence reads: CASSVEGQPNSPLHF. The CDR3 nucleotides are TGTGCCAGCAGCGTAGAGGGACAGCCAAATTCACCCCTCCACTTT. Together with reference TRBV9 and TRBJ1-6, the CDR3 gives the full variable domain: DSGVTQTPKHLITATGQRVTLRCSPRSGDLSVYWYQQSLDQGLQFLIQYYNGEERAKGNILERFSAQQFPDLHSELNLSSLELGDSALYFCASSVEGQPNSPLHFGNGTRLTVT.

This chain's CDR3 is CASSLPTGGEAFF. In nucleotides, the CDR3 is TGCGCCAGCAGCTTGCCGACAGGGGGAGAAGCTTTCTTT. The V and J genes are TRBV5-1 and TRBJ1-1, with 9 positions matching TRBD1. Looked up from germline, CDR1 is SGHRS and CDR2 is YFSETQ. V shed 1 base and J 8 bases; nucleotides not matched to a gene: 3. The CDR3 loop spans 13 amino acids.

The chain uses TRBV6-1 and TRBJ2-3, with D uncertain. The V and J ends lost 5 bases and 6 bases respectively, with 15 bases between them. The CDR3 runs 14 residues. Germline-derived CDR1 and CDR2 are MNHNS and SASEGT. This chain's CDR3 is CASSRLSMGDTQYF. CDR3 in DNA: TGTGCCAGCAGTAGACTGAGTATGGGTGATACGCAGTATTTT.

This chain links TRBV5-1 with TRBJ2-2; D unresolved. This CDR3 has 14 amino acids. Germline V gene sequence: CDR1 SGHRS, CDR2 YFSETQ. Trimming removed 1 base at V and 2 bases at J, with 6 bases between. As DNA, the CDR3 is TGCGCCAGCAGCTTGTACACCAACACCGGGGAGCTGTTTTTT. This translates into CASSLYTNTGELFF.

This chain links TRBV11-3 with TRBJ1-1; tentatively, D is TRBD1 (6 bases). CDR3 length: 15 amino acids. The V gene's germline CDR1 is SGHNT and CDR2 YENEEA. Trimming stripped 0 bases from V and 7 bases from J, with 15 bases between. Here the CDR3 reads CASSLEIFVGGEAFF. The CDR3 DNA reads as TGTGCCAGCAGCTTAGAAATTTTCGTAGGGGGTGAAGCTTTCTTT.

The chain carries TRBV28 and TRBJ1-5; D not resolved. Germline assignment: CDR1 MDHEN and CDR2 SYDVKM. CDR3 length: 17 amino acids. V was clipped by 4 bases and J by 2 bases, with 18 bases between them. CDR3 DNA sequence: TGTGCCAGCAGTTCGCCCGGTGCAGGCGATGGCAATCAGCCCCAGCATTTT. This translates into CASSSPGAGDGNQPQHF. Full variable domain (rest looked up from reference TRBV28 and TRBJ1-5): DVKVTQSSRYLVKRTGEKVFLECVQDMDHENMFWYRQDPGLGLRLIYFSYDVKMKEKGDIPEGYSVSREKKERFSLILESASTNQTSMYLCASSSPGAGDGNQPQHFGDGTRLSIL.

The chain couples TRBV6-6 to TRBJ1-5; D is ambiguous. Deletions cut 7 bases from V and 13 bases from J, with 17 bases between. Germline CDR1 reads MNHNY; CDR2 reads SVGAGI (reference sequence). The CDR3 loop spans 12 amino acids. This CDR3 is CASTGDGVDQHF. The CDR3 nucleotides are TGTGCCAGCACCGGCGACGGGGTTGATCAGCATTTT.

This chain uses TRBV5-4 with TRBJ1-2; D gene uncertain. Trimming removed 5 bases at V and 4 bases at J, with 15 bases between. The CDR3 loop spans 14 amino acids. CDR1 is SGHNT, CDR2 YYREEE, per germline (reference sequence). DNA for the CDR3: TGTGCCAGCAGAGTGACTGGTACACTCTATGGCTACACCTTC. Translation: CASRVTGTLYGYTF.

The chain uses TRBV6-5 and TRBJ1-2, with 8 bases lining up with TRBD1. The V segment lost 5 bases and the J segment 6 bases; nucleotides outside the gene matches: 5. This CDR3 contains 13 residues. Per the germline V gene, CDR1 is MNHEY and CDR2 is SVGAGI. The CDR3 here is CASSARGLDGYTF. Here the CDR3 DNA reads TGTGCCAGCAGTGCCAGGGGGCTTGATGGCTACACCTTC.

J is TRBJ2-3 and V is TRBV7-2; a weak D match, TRBD1 (6 bases). This CDR3 comprises 15 residues. Trimming removed 6 bases at V and 1 base at J, with 14 bases between. Germline CDR1 is SGHTA and CDR2 is FQGNSA. The chain's CDR3 is CASRTGQKRTDTQYF. The CDR3 nucleotides are TGTGCCAGCAGGACAGGTCAAAAACGCACAGATACGCAGTATTTT.

The genes are TRBV7-2 and TRBJ1-2, with a possible D match to TRBD1 (5 bases). CDR1 and CDR2 from the germline V gene are SGHTA and FQGNSA. CDR3 length equals 14 residues. Between the trimmed V and J ends, which lost 1 base and 3 bases, there was a span of 9 bases. CDR3 nucleotides: TGTGCCAGCAGCTTAGGACAGATTCACTATGGCTACACCTTC. As protein: CASSLGQIHYGYTF.

V is TRBV6-1 and J is TRBJ1-2, with D perhaps matching TRBD1 (5 bases). Trimming removed 4 bases at V and 6 bases at J, with 12 bases between. The CDR3 contains 13 residues. Per germline, CDR1 MNHNS and CDR2 SASEGT. CDR3 nucleotide sequence: TGTGCCAGCAGTGCCTCAGGGTACGATGGCTACACCTTC. The encoded protein is CASSASGYDGYTF.

The V and J genes are TRBV6-6 and TRBJ2-7, with D possibly TRBD1 on 5 matching bases. The V end was cut by 5 bases, the J end by 3 bases, with 14 bases between. This CDR3 comprises 14 residues. Per germline, CDR1 MNHNY and CDR2 SVGAGI (reference sequence). For the CDR3, the DNA is TGTGCCAGCAGTCGGACATCTGCTTACTACGAGCAGTACTTC. Amino acid sequence: CASSRTSAYYEQYF.

This chain links TRBV5-1 with TRBJ1-4; possibly TRBD1 for D (5 bases). The CDR3 is made up of 16 amino acids. Looked up from germline, CDR1 is SGHRS and CDR2 is YFSETQ. The V end lost 4 bases, the J end lost 0 bases, and 13 bases lay between the germline ends. The chain's CDR3 is CASSLQGGATNEKLFF. The CDR3 DNA reads TGCGCCAGCAGCCTCCAAGGAGGGGCAACTAATGAAAAACTGTTTTTT.

The table lists this clone with a few counts. The chain couples TRBV6-6 to TRBJ1-5, with TRBD1 matching 9 bases. Germline CDR1 reads MNHNY; CDR2 reads SVGAGI (reference sequence). J lost 7 bases, V lost 2 bases, and 9 bases had no gene match. The CDR3 consists of 16 residues. The CDR3 reads CASSYEKDRGGQPQHF. As DNA, the CDR3 is TGTGCCAGCAGTTACGAAAAGGACAGGGGTGGCCAGCCCCAGCATTTT.

The J gene is TRBJ2-1, the V gene TRBV5-8; possible D gene TRBD1, 5 bases. This CDR3 is 12 amino acids long. The V gene lost 1 base and the J gene lost 13 bases, with 12 bases spanning the gap. Germline V CDR1 and CDR2: SGHTS, YDEGEE. CDR3 sequence: CASSLRGDRQFF. The DNA for the CDR3 is TGTGCCAGCAGCTTGAGAGGTGACAGACAGTTCTTC. Combining the CDR3 with reference TRBV5-8 and TRBJ2-1 gives the whole variable domain EAGVTQSPTHLIKTRGQQATLRCSPISGHTSVYWYQQALGLGLQFLLWYDEGEERNRGNFPPRFSGRQFPNYSSELNVNALELEDSALYLCASSLRGDRQFFGPGTRLTVL.

This chain links TRBV19 with TRBJ1-5, with D maybe TRBD1 (5 bases). V was shortened by 9 bases and J by 0 bases, with 12 bases between the two germline ends. CDR3 size: 14 residues. Germline V gene sequence: CDR1 LNHDA, CDR2 SQIVND (reference sequence). CDR3 residues: CASRGLYSNQPQHF. The CDR3 DNA reads TGTGCCAGCCGGGGACTTTATAGCAATCAGCCCCAGCATTTT.

The rearrangement links TRBV2 to TRBJ2-5, with 9 bases lining up with TRBD1. V lost 4 bases and J lost 3; bases outside the gene matches: 0. CDR1 and CDR2 from the germline V gene are SNHLY and FYNNEI. There are 13 residues in the CDR3. The CDR3 DNA is TGTGCCAGCAGTGGGGACAGGGAAGAGACCCAGTACTTC. It translates to CASSGDREETQYF. Full variable domain (rest looked up from reference TRBV2 and TRBJ2-5): EPEVTQTPSHQVTQMGQEVILRCVPISNHLYFYWYRQILGQKVEFLVSFYNNEISEKSEIFDDQFSVERPDGSNFTLKIRSTKLEDSAMYFCASSGDREETQYFGPGTRLLVL.

The chain uses TRBV29-1 and TRBJ1-1, with D possibly being TRBD1 (5 bases). The V gene lost 6 bases and the J gene lost 2 bases, with 16 bases spanning the gap. The germline CDR1 and CDR2 sequences are SQVTM and ANQGSEA. The CDR3 is 14 residues long. The CDR3 region is CSVYDGAYNTEAFF. CDR3 DNA sequence: TGCAGCGTATACGATGGGGCATATAACACTGAAGCTTTCTTT.

The genes are TRBV28 and TRBJ1-2, with D hard to call. Germline V gene sequence: CDR1 MDHEN, CDR2 SYDVKM. V lost 4 bases, J lost 6 bases, and 9 bases lay in between. The CDR3 is 12 residues long. Written as DNA, the CDR3 is TGTGCCAGCAGTTCGTACAGAGATGGCTACACCTTC. This codes for CASSSYRDGYTF.

V and J are TRBV28 and TRBJ1-2, with D maybe TRBD1 (6 bases). The germline CDR1 and CDR2 sequences are MDHEN and SYDVKM. The CDR3 runs to 14 residues. The V end lost 2 bases, the J end lost 7 bases, and 14 bases lay between the germline ends. The CDR3 bases are TGTGCCAGCAGTTTAGCGACAGGATCGGCTGGCTACACCTTC. Translating it yields CASSLATGSAGYTF.

The V call is TRBV6-5, the J call TRBJ2-2; the D gene is possibly TRBD1 (6 bases). The CDR3 is made up of 15 amino acids. Per the germline V gene, CDR1 is MNHEY and CDR2 is SVGAGI. Between the trimmed V and J ends, which lost 2 bases and 3 bases, there was a span of 10 bases. CDR3 bases: TGTGCCAGCAGTTACCGGGCAGGGGACACCGGGGAGCTGTTTTTT. The encoded protein is CASSYRAGDTGELFF.

V gene TRBV7-2 combines with J gene TRBJ2-1, with 13 bases identical to TRBD2. This CDR3 is built from 16 residues. Germline trimming cut 5 bases from V and 8 bases from J; bases unmatched to any gene: 9. Germline-derived CDR1 and CDR2 are SGHTA and FQGNSA. The CDR3 loop reads CASSDRGLAGNHEQFF. The CDR3 coding sequence is TGTGCCAGCAGCGACAGGGGACTAGCGGGAAACCATGAGCAGTTCTTC.

The V call is TRBV4-3, the J call TRBJ2-7; TRBD1 aligns across 7 bases. Looked up from germline, CDR1 is LGHNA and CDR2 is YSLEER. The CDR3 extends over 14 amino acids. J lost 2 bases, V lost 0 bases, and 1 base had no gene match. CDR3 region: CASSQETGPYEQYF. CDR3 nucleotide sequence: TGCGCCAGCAGCCAAGAGACAGGGCCCTACGAGCAGTACTTC.

The table lists this clone with a few counts. The chain joins TRBV7-2 to TRBJ2-1, with TRBD1 as a possible D gene (5 bases). Germline CDR1 is SGHTA and CDR2 is FQGNSA. This CDR3 comprises 14 residues. The ends were cut back, 2 bases at V and 12 bases at J, with 17 bases in the middle. The DNA of the CDR3 is TGTGCCAGCAGCTTAATCCCCGCCGGAACAGGGCAGTTCTTC. Encoded protein: CASSLIPAGTGQFF.

V gene TRBV7-8 combines with J gene TRBJ2-5; D perhaps matches TRBD2 (6 bases). The CDR3 length is 19 residues. Germline-derived CDR1 and CDR2 are SGHVS and FQNEAQ. V lost 1 base and J lost 4, with 25 bases in between. In nucleotides, the CDR3 is TGTGCCAGCAGCTTAGTCGGGCAGGGAGGCTATACGGATCCAGAGACCCAGTACTTC. Translation: CASSLVGQGGYTDPETQYF.

The chain has TRBV6-1 and TRBJ1-4; 7 bases agree with TRBD1. From germline, CDR1 is MNHNS and CDR2 SASEGT. The CDR3 has 14 residues. The V and J ends lost 1 base and 7 bases, in that order; junction bases with no gene match: 3. The CDR3 spells CASSEGGTVEKLFF. The CDR3 bases are TGTGCCAGCAGTGAAGGGGGGACAGTTGAAAAACTGTTTTTT.